Below, 12 T cell receptor beta chains from the same sample are listed, as sequenced in a study of blood T cells in healthy people across ages. With a J-beta primer mix and a sample-barcoded 5' primer, a second PCR ran roughly 7 to 11 cycles. Each CDR3 protein is one row after TCRdb ran MiXCR on the 5' RACE reads. Seen here are more than 800,000 distinct CDR3 sequences, roughly 26% observed once, and the top ten hold 15% to 20%. Input material: blood. All receptors come from an elderly woman in good health.

This clonotype was counted between two and nine times. The rearrangement joins TRBV19 to TRBJ2-3; perhaps TRBD2 as D (5 bases). V was shortened by 3 bases and J by 8 bases, with 12 bases between the two germline ends. This CDR3 contains 13 residues. Germline V gives CDR1 LNHDA, CDR2 SQIVND (reference sequence). The CDR3 reads CASSINGVGTQYF. The CDR3 DNA sequence: TGTGCCAGTAGTATTAACGGGGTCGGTACGCAGTATTTT. Together with reference TRBV19 and TRBJ2-3, the CDR3 gives the full variable domain: DGGITQSPKYLFRKEGQNVTLSCEQNLNHDAMYWYRQDPGQGLRLIYYSQIVNDFQKGDIAEGYSVSREKKESFPLTVTSAQKNPTAFYLCASSINGVGTQYFGPGTRLTVL.

This clonotype was seen only a few times. The genes are TRBV3-1 and TRBJ2-7; 7 nucleotides line up with TRBD2. The CDR3 extends over 14 amino acids. The V and J ends lost 2 bases and 2 bases, in that order; junction bases with no gene match: 3. Germline loops: CDR1 LGHDT, CDR2 YNNKEL (reference sequence). The CDR3: CASSQSAGTYEQYF. CDR3 bases: TGTGCCAGCAGCCAATCAGCGGGGACCTACGAGCAGTACTTC.

The chain carries TRBV28 and TRBJ1-3; tentatively, D is TRBD1 (5 bases). Trimming removed 2 bases from V and 0 bases from J, with 14 bases in between. Germline CDR1 is MDHEN and CDR2 is SYDVKM. This CDR3 is built from 17 residues. The CDR3 protein is CASSLPGTANSGNTIYF. The CDR3 DNA reads as TGTGCCAGCAGTTTACCCGGGACCGCTAACTCTGGAAACACCATATATTTT.

At least ten counts were recorded for this clonotype. The chain carries TRBV20-1 and TRBJ2-5; 8 bases align to TRBD1. The V gene's germline CDR1 is DFQATT and CDR2 SNEGSKA (reference sequence). The CDR3 spans 12 residues. The junction had 4 bases not matched to a gene; V was cut back by 6 bases and J by 4 bases. The CDR3 reads CSAGQGGETQYF. CDR3 coding DNA: TGCAGTGCCGGACAGGGTGGAGAGACCCAGTACTTC.

This chain uses TRBV29-1 with TRBJ1-1; TRBD1 might be the D (5 bases). V shed 7 bases and J shed 7 bases, with 16 bases lying between them. In germline, CDR1 is SQVTM, CDR2 ANQGSEA. This CDR3 is 12 amino acids long. The DNA of the CDR3 is TGCAGCGCTCAGGGCTCTGGGAATGAAGCTTTCTTT. Translation: CSAQGSGNEAFF.

In DNA form, the CDR3 reads TGTGCCAGCAGTGTGGCATCAGGGACCGGCTACACCTTC. Encoded protein: CASSVASGTGYTF. The chain is built from TRBV3-1 and TRBJ1-2; tentatively, D is TRBD1 (5 bases). The CDR3 runs to 13 residues. Germline V gene lookup returns CDR1 LGHDT and CDR2 YNNKEL (reference sequence). Deletions cut 6 bases from V and 8 bases from J, with 16 bases between.

The chain employs TRBV7-2 and TRBJ1-4; D is uncertain. Germline V gene data show CDR1 as SGHTA and CDR2 as FQGNSA. The V and J ends lost 10 bases and 6 bases respectively, with 21 bases between them. The CDR3 is 15 residues long. This CDR3 is CANSPGVHGDEKLFF. The CDR3 DNA is TGTGCCAACAGTCCAGGTGTCCACGGGGATGAAAAACTGTTTTTT.

Many counts were recorded for this clonotype. This chain joins TRBV20-1 and TRBJ2-7, with D perhaps TRBD1 (6 bases). The germline V and J ends were trimmed by 7 bases and 2 bases, with 12 bases remaining between them. There are 12 residues in the CDR3. Germline V gene data show CDR1 as DFQATT and CDR2 as SNEGSKA (reference sequence). The CDR3 protein is CSVKDSPYEQYF. CDR3 nucleotide sequence: TGCAGTGTAAAGGACAGCCCCTACGAGCAGTACTTC.

The chain is built from TRBV27 and TRBJ1-4, with 8 bases that match TRBD1. There are 14 residues in the CDR3. Germline V lookup: CDR1 MNHEY, CDR2 SMNVEV (reference sequence). With V trimmed by 8 bases and J by 7 bases, 9 bases remained unmatched. The CDR3 protein is CASGQGALPEKLFF. The DNA for the CDR3 is TGTGCCAGCGGTCAGGGGGCGCTTCCTGAAAAACTGTTTTTT.

This clonotype was recorded many times. The V and J genes are TRBV7-2 and TRBJ2-5, with D perhaps matching TRBD1 (5 bases). The CDR3 is 15 residues long. Trimming cost V 0 bases and J 2 bases, with 10 bases left between them. CDR1 is SGHTA, CDR2 FQGNSA, per germline. CDR3 DNA: TGTGCCAGCAGCTTAGCGAGTCAGGGACAAGAGACCCAGTACTTC. This translates into CASSLASQGQETQYF.

This clonotype has only a few counts. The rearrangement links TRBV5-1 to TRBJ2-1, with 15 bases lining up with TRBD2. The J segment lost 1 base and the V segment lost 4 bases, leaving 6 bases of the junction unmatched. This CDR3 has 18 amino acids. Per germline, CDR1 SGHRS and CDR2 YFSETQ. DNA for the CDR3: TGCGCCAGCAGCGGGGGGACTAGCGGGGGGCTATCCTACAATGAGCAGTTCTTC. The encoded protein is CASSGGTSGGLSYNEQFF.

This clonotype was detected many times. J is TRBJ2-3 and V is TRBV29-1; tentatively, D is TRBD1 (5 bases). V lost 5 bases to trimming and J lost 2 bases, with 14 bases between them. In germline, CDR1 is SQVTM, CDR2 ANQGSEA. The CDR3 has 14 residues. The CDR3 here is CSVCVRGYTDTQYF. The CDR3 DNA follows: TGCAGCGTTTGTGTAAGGGGATACACAGATACGCAGTATTTT.